The clone carrying this T cell receptor (beta chain) was seen once. The data originate from a study of T cell changes during pregnancy in multiple sclerosis. TCRdb keeps only in-frame clones here, not all; method: immunoSEQ multiplex PCR. The table includes tens of thousands of clones, nearly 90% detected once. V was shortened by 3 bases and J by 0 bases, with 6 bases between the two germline ends. This CDR3 spans 14 amino acids. The germline gives CDR1 SEHNR, CDR2 FQNEAQ (reference sequence). The TCR comes from a female donor with multiple sclerosis, enrolled in a pregnancy study. This rearrangement joins TRBV7-9 to TRBJ1-5; D is uncertain. The input for sequencing was peripheral blood, taken in the first trimester of pregnancy. The CDR3 bases are TGTGCCAGCAGCTTGTCCCATAGCAATCAGCCCCAGCATTTT. As protein: CASSLSHSNQPQHF.